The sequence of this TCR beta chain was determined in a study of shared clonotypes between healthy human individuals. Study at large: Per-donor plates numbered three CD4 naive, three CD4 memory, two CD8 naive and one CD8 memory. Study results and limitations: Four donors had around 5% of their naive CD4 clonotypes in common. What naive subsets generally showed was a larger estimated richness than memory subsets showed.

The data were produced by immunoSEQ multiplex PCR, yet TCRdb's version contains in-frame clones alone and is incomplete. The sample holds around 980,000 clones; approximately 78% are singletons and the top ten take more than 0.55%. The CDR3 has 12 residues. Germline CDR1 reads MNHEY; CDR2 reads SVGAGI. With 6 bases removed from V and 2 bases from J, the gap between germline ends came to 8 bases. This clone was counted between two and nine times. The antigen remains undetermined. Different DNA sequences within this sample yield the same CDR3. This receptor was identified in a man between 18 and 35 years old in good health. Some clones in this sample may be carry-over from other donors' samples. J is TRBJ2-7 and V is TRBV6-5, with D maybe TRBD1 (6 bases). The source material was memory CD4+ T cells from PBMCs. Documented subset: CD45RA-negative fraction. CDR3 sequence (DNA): TGTGCCAGCAGACAGGGAACCTACGAGCAGTACTTC. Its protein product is CASRQGTYEQYF.